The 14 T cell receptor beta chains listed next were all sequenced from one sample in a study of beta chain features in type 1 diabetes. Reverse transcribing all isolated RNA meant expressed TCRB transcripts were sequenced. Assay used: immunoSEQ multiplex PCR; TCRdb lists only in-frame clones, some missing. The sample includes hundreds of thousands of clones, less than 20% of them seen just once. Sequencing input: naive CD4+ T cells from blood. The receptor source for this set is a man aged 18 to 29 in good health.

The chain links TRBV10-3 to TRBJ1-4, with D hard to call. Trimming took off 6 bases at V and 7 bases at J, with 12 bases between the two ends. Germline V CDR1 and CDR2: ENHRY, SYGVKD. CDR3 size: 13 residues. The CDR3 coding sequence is TGTGCCATCAGCCGGGAGGACCGTGAAAAACTGTTTTTT. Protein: CAISREDREKLFF.

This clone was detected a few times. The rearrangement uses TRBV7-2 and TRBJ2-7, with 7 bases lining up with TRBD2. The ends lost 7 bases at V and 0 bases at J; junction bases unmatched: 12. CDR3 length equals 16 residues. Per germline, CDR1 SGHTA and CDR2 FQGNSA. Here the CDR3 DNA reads TGTGCCAGCACCCCCGATACTAGCGCCCTCTCCTACGAGCAGTACTTC. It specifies CASTPDTSALSYEQYF.

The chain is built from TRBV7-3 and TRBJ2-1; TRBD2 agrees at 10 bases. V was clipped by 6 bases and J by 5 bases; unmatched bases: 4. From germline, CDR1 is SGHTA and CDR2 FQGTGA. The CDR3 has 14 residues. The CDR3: CASRVAGGNNEQFF. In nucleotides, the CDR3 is TGTGCCAGCAGGGTAGCGGGGGGTAACAATGAGCAGTTCTTC.

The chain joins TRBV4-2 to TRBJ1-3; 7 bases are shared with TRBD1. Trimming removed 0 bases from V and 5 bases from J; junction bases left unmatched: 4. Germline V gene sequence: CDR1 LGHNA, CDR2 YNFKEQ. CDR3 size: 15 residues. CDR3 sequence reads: CASSQEQTGRNTIYF. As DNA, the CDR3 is TGTGCCAGCAGCCAAGAGCAGACAGGGCGAAACACCATATATTTT.

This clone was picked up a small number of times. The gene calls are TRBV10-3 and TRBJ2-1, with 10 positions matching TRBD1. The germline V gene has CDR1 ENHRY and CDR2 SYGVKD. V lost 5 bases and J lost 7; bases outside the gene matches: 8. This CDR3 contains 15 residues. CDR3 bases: TGTGCCATCAGTCTTGGACAGGGGGTGGTTAATGAGCAGTTCTTC. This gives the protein CAISLGQGVVNEQFF.

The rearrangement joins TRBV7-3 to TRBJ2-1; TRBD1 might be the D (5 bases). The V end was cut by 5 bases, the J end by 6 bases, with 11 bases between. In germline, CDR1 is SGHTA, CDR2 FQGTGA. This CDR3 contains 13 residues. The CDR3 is CASSPQGSNEQFF. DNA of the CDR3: TGTGCCAGCAGCCCCCAGGGTAGCAATGAGCAGTTCTTC.

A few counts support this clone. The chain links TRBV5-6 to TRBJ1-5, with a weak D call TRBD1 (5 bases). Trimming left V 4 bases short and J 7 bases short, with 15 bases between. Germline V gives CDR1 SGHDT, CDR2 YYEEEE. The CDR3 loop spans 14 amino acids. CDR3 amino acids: CASSLGQPGQPQHF. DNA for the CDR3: TGTGCCAGCAGCCTGGGGCAACCTGGGCAGCCCCAGCATTTT.

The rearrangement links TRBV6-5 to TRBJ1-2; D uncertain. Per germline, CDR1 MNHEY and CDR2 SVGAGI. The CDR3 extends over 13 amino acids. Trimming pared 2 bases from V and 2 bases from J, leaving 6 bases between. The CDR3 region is CASSYRVNYGYTF. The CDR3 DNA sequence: TGTGCCAGCAGTTACAGGGTGAACTATGGCTACACCTTC.

The CDR3 reads CASSGTHSSYEQYF. The CDR3 DNA follows: TGTGCCAGTAGCGGGACGCACAGCTCCTACGAGCAGTACTTC. The rearrangement links TRBV19 to TRBJ2-7; the D call may be TRBD1 or TRBD2 (5 bases each). From germline, CDR1 is LNHDA and CDR2 SQIVND (reference sequence). V dropped 6 bases and J dropped 0 bases, with 12 bases sitting between them. CDR3 length: 14 amino acids.

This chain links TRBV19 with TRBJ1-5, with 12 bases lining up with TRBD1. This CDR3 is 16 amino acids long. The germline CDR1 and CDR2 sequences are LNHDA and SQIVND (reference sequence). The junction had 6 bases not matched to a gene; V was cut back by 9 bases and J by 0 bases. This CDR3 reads CARTGQGAGSNQPQHF. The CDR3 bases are TGTGCCAGGACGGGACAGGGGGCTGGTAGCAATCAGCCCCAGCATTTT.

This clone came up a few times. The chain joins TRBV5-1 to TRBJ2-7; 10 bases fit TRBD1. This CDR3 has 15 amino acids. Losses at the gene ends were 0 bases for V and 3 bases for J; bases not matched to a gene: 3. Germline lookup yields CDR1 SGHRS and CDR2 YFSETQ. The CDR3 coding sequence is TGCGCCAGCAGCTTGGAGGGACAGGGGAGCTACGAGCAGTACTTC. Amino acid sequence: CASSLEGQGSYEQYF.

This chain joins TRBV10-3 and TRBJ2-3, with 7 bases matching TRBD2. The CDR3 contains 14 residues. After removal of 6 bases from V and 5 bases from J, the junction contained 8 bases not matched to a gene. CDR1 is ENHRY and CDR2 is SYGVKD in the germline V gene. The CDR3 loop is CAIRVAGAGDTQYF. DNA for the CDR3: TGTGCCATCAGGGTGGCGGGAGCCGGAGATACGCAGTATTTT.

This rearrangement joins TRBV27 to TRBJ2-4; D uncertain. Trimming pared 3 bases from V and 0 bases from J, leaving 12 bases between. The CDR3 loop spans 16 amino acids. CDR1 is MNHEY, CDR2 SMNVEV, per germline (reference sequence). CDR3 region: CASSLDAPLAKNIQYF. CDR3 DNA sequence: TGTGCCAGCAGTTTGGACGCCCCCCTAGCCAAAAACATTCAGTACTTC.

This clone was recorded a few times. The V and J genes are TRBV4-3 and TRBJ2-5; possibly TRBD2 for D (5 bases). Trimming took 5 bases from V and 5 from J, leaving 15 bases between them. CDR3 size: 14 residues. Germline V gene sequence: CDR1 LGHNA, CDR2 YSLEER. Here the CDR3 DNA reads TGCGCCAGCAGCTCCGAGCCCGGGGATGAGACCCAGTACTTC. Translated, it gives CASSSEPGDETQYF.